This T cell receptor beta chain is from a study of T cells in tuberculosis. Across the whole study: Samples predate treatment or fall within its first 7 days.

About this clone itself: Its target is unknown.

The repertoire was sequenced with immunoSEQ multiplex PCR; TCRdb's copy has only in-frame clones and lacks some. This table holds tens of thousands of clones, 90% to 95% found once. Study-level findings and limits: Active tuberculosis TCR-alpha repertoires lay closer to GMM-specific TCRs than IGRA-negative controls, suggesting clonal expansion.

Noted time point: new active TB diagnosis, blood taken before or within 7 days of starting treatment. Patients were newly diagnosed, HIV-seronegative, and aged 18 or older. Germline CDR1 MNHNY, CDR2 SVGAGI (reference sequence). This CDR3 is 13 amino acids long. V shed 5 bases and J shed 5 bases, with 12 bases lying between them. This specimen was PBMCs, taken at tuberculosis diagnosis. The receptor was isolated from an adult with tuberculosis. The chain couples TRBV6-6 to TRBJ1-2, with a tentative D call TRBD1 (6 bases). The CDR3, as DNA: TGTGCCAGCAGTGAGACAGGAGCGTATGGCTACACCTTC. Residues: CASSETGAYGYTF.